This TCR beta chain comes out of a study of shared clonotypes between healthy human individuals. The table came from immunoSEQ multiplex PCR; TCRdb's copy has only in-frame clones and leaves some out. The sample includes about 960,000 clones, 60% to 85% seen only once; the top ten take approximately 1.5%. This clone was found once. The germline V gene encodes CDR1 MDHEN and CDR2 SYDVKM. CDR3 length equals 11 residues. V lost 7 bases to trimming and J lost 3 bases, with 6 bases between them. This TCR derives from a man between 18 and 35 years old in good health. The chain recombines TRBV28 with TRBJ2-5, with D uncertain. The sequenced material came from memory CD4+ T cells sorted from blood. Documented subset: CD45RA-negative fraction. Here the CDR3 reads CASTEEETQYF. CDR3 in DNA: TGTGCCAGCACCGAAGAAGAGACCCAGTACTTC.